What follows are 19 T cell receptor beta chains derived from one specimen sequenced in a study of blood T cell repertoires in COVID-19. The table came from immunoSEQ multiplex PCR; TCRdb's copy has only in-frame clones and leaves some out. The data show around 290,000 clones, about nine tenths seen once. The sample comprised PBMCs or T cells enriched from blood (not recorded which). Receptor source: a woman aged 30 to 39 who had recovered from COVID-19.

The genes are TRBV19 and TRBJ2-5, with TRBD2 identical over 9 bases. The trim removed 3 bases at V and 5 bases at J, leaving 4 bases unmatched. There are 14 residues in the CDR3. From germline, CDR1 is LNHDA and CDR2 SQIVND (reference sequence). CDR3 nucleotide sequence: TGTGCCAGTAGTATCCGGGCGGGAGGGGAGACCCAGTACTTC. Its translation: CASSIRAGGETQYF. The entire variable domain, with the rest obtained from reference TRBV19 and TRBJ2-5, is as follows: DGGITQSPKYLFRKEGQNVTLSCEQNLNHDAMYWYRQDPGQGLRLIYYSQIVNDFQKGDIAEGYSVSREKKESFPLTVTSAQKNPTAFYLCASSIRAGGETQYFGPGTRLLVL.

The chain joins TRBV2 to TRBJ2-7; 9 nucleotides match TRBD1. CDR3 length: 13 residues. After removal of 7 bases from V and 2 bases from J, the junction contained 3 bases not matched to a gene. The germline CDR1 and CDR2 sequences are SNHLY and FYNNEI. As DNA, the CDR3 is TGTGCCAGCAATCGGGACAGGGCCTACGAGCAGTACTTC. This translates into CASNRDRAYEQYF.

The chain combines TRBV7-2 with TRBJ1-5, with D uncertain. In germline, CDR1 is SGHTA, CDR2 FQGNSA. The CDR3 extends over 16 amino acids. V was pared by 1 base and J by 2 bases, with 12 bases between. The CDR3 protein is CASSLDGGRGNQPQHF. Written as DNA, the CDR3 is TGTGCCAGCAGCTTAGATGGTGGTCGGGGCAATCAGCCCCAGCATTTT.

The rearrangement links TRBV28 to TRBJ2-2; 10 bases map to TRBD1. Germline CDR1 is MDHEN and CDR2 is SYDVKM. The J segment lost 5 bases and the V segment lost 5 bases, leaving 5 bases of the junction unmatched. This CDR3 region has 15 residues. The CDR3 here is CASSPPGQGTGELFF. As DNA, the CDR3 is TGTGCCAGCAGTCCCCCGGGACAGGGGACCGGGGAGCTGTTTTTT.

The chain combines TRBV10-1 with TRBJ2-3; TRBD2 aligns across 14 bases. Losses at the gene ends were 0 bases for V and 5 bases for J; bases not matched to a gene: 10. The CDR3 loop spans 19 amino acids. Germline V gives CDR1 WNHNN, CDR2 SYGVQD (reference sequence). This chain's CDR3 is CASSESTGLAGGLGDTQYF. CDR3 coding DNA: TGCGCCAGCAGTGAGTCGACAGGACTAGCGGGAGGATTGGGAGATACGCAGTATTTT.

This chain joins TRBV13 and TRBJ2-7; tentative D call: TRBD2 (5 bases). Trimming removed 4 bases at V and 1 base at J, with 17 bases between. The CDR3 consists of 16 residues. Germline CDR1 and CDR2: PRHDT and FYEKMQ (reference sequence). CDR3 DNA: TGTGCCAGCAGCTCCCAGACGCAGTGGACTTCCTACGAGCAGTACTTC. This gives the protein CASSSQTQWTSYEQYF.

This clone was seen a single time. V and J are TRBV27 and TRBJ1-2; 7 positions agree with TRBD1. Trimming cost V 4 bases and J 0 bases; bases outside gene matches: 8. Germline V lookup: CDR1 MNHEY, CDR2 SMNVEV (reference sequence). This CDR3 comprises 16 residues. CDR3 nucleotides: TGTGCCAGCAGTTCCCATTTACAGGGGACTAACTATGGCTACACCTTC. This encodes CASSSHLQGTNYGYTF.

The chain links TRBV15 to TRBJ2-7; D possibly corresponds to TRBD2 (5 bases). Trimming left V 0 bases short and J 7 bases short, with 16 bases between. The CDR3 length is 15 residues. Germline CDR1 is LNHNV and CDR2 is YYDKDF (reference sequence). This CDR3 is CATSRETTLSGEQYF. Here the CDR3 DNA reads TGTGCCACCAGCAGAGAAACCACCCTATCGGGAGAGCAGTACTTC. Based on the CDR3 plus reference TRBV15 and TRBJ2-7, the full variable domain is DAMVIQNPRYQVTQFGKPVTLSCSQTLNHNVMYWYQQKSSQAPKLLFHYYDKDFNNEADTPDNFQSRRPNTSFCFLDIRSPGLGDTAMYLCATSRETTLSGEQYFGPGTRLTVT.

The chain couples TRBV13 to TRBJ2-7, with 14 bases fitting TRBD2. Looked up from germline, CDR1 is PRHDT and CDR2 is FYEKMQ (reference sequence). Germline trimming cut 3 bases from V and 0 bases from J; bases unmatched to any gene: 16. The CDR3 covers 21 residues. The CDR3 protein is CASSFLPPPGLAGAPSYEQYF. The CDR3, as DNA: TGTGCCAGCAGCTTTCTCCCCCCTCCGGGACTAGCGGGAGCCCCCTCCTACGAGCAGTACTTC.

The chain uses TRBV15 and TRBJ1-2, with D uncertain. Looked up from germline, CDR1 is LNHNV and CDR2 is YYDKDF (reference sequence). Trimming shortened V by 6 bases and J by 5 bases, and 7 bases separated the two germline ends. This CDR3 region has 11 residues. CDR3 amino acids: CATSPGYGYTF. The CDR3, as DNA: TGTGCCACCAGTCCGGGATATGGCTACACCTTC.

The J gene is TRBJ1-6, the V gene TRBV30, with D maybe TRBD1 (5 bases). The CDR3 runs to 15 residues. CDR1 is GTSNPN and CDR2 is SVGIG in the germline V gene (reference sequence). The ends were cut back, 0 bases at V and 9 bases at J, with 15 bases in the middle. This CDR3 is CAWSVQWQGGSPLHF. The CDR3 nucleotides are TGTGCCTGGAGTGTACAGTGGCAGGGTGGTTCACCCCTCCACTTT.

This clone came up a few times. The chain couples TRBV19 to TRBJ2-7; 9 bases are a match to TRBD1. The CDR3 sequence is 14 residues long. Germline V gives CDR1 LNHDA, CDR2 SQIVND (reference sequence). V trimming: 6 bases; J trimming: 2 bases; junction bases outside the gene matches: 5. The CDR3 is CASSAGTGPYEQYF. As DNA, the CDR3 is TGTGCCAGTAGCGCGGGGACAGGGCCCTACGAGCAGTACTTC.

With respect to this clone: The same CDR3 arises from other DNA sequences in this sample as well. CDR3: CASSLRTGDNSPLHF. Written as DNA, the CDR3 is TGTGCCAGCAGCCTCAGGACAGGGGATAATTCACCCCTCCACTTT. The J gene is TRBJ1-6, the V gene TRBV28, with 9 bases identical to TRBD1. Germline V gene lookup returns CDR1 MDHEN and CDR2 SYDVKM. The CDR3 contains 15 residues. V shed 6 bases and J 5 bases; nucleotides not matched to a gene: 5.

The chain links TRBV3-1 (or the pseudogene TRBV3-2) to TRBJ2-1; D is perhaps TRBD1 (6 bases). Trimming pared 1 base from V and 3 bases from J, leaving 10 bases between. Germline CDR1 LGHDT, CDR2 YNNKEL (reference sequence). There are 15 residues in the CDR3. CDR3 bases: TGTGCCAGCAGCCAAGCTCCAGGGGTCTACAATGAGCAGTTCTTC. Protein sequence: CASSQAPGVYNEQFF.

The V and J genes are TRBV27 and TRBJ2-7, with D possibly matching TRBD2 (6 bases). The length of the CDR3 is 17 residues. V was clipped by 6 bases and J by 4 bases, with 25 bases between them. Germline V gives CDR1 MNHEY, CDR2 SMNVEV (reference sequence). The CDR3 reads CASRSIGSGQGGYEQYF. The CDR3 nucleotides read TGTGCCAGCAGGTCCATCGGTAGCGGTCAAGGTGGTTACGAGCAGTACTTC.

V usage is TRBV7-2 and J usage is TRBJ1-3; D gene unclear. This CDR3 comprises 15 residues. The V end lost 2 bases, the J end lost 0 bases, and 8 bases lay between the germline ends. Germline CDR1 SGHTA, CDR2 FQGNSA. In DNA form, the CDR3 reads TGTGCCAGCAGCTTATACAGTAGCTCTGGAAACACCATATATTTT. Translated: CASSLYSSSGNTIYF.

This clone occurred a few times. V and J are TRBV7-2 and TRBJ1-5, with D perhaps TRBD1 (6 bases). CDR3 length equals 13 residues. V was pared by 5 bases and J by 4 bases, with 9 bases between. Per the germline V gene, CDR1 is SGHTA and CDR2 is FQGNSA. Here the CDR3 DNA reads TGTGCCAGCAGCAGACAGGAGAATCAGCCCCAGCATTTT. Encoded protein: CASSRQENQPQHF.

The chain is built from TRBV30 and TRBJ1-5; no definite D call. V dropped 1 base and J dropped 9 bases, with 13 bases sitting between them. Per the germline V gene, CDR1 is GTSNPN and CDR2 is SVGIG (reference sequence). CDR3 size: 13 residues. The CDR3 is CAWSDRRFGPQHF. The CDR3 coding sequence is TGTGCCTGGAGTGATCGCAGGTTCGGGCCCCAGCATTTT.

The gene calls are TRBV7-2 and TRBJ1-2; no definite D call. Germline-derived CDR1 and CDR2 are SGHTA and FQGNSA. The CDR3 spans 15 residues. The V end was cut by 2 bases, the J end by 4 bases, with 14 bases between. The CDR3 nucleotides are TGTGCCAGCAGCTTAAATCCCCAGGCCTCCTATGGCTACACCTTC. Its protein product is CASSLNPQASYGYTF.